A selection of T cell receptor beta chains follows, all from one sample in a study of T cells expressing NK-cell markers. TCRdb re-called the 5' RACE reads; one entry per CDR3 protein, DNA not given. This sample carries about 390,000 distinct CDR3 sequences, with about 10% going to the ten biggest clones. Sequencing used blood T cells: a sorted CD56 or NKG2C T cell subset, CD4+ or CD8+ T cells, or bulk PBMC T cells (not recorded which). The receptors here all came from a woman aged 45-60 years in good health. Each CDR3 is given with its conserved first and last residue.

J gene,V gene,CDR3 protein
TRBJ1-1,TRBV10-3,CAISEHGTGAEAFF
TRBJ2-4,TRBV5-6,CASSLPRQGNIQYF
TRBJ2-7,TRBV5-1,CASSLGAGSSYEQYF
TRBJ2-1,TRBV6-5,CASRLGGPGAYNEQFF
TRBJ1-1,TRBV20-1,CSARLLDTEAFF
TRBJ1-2,TRBV29-1,CSVEDRETGYTF
TRBJ2-1,TRBV9,CASSWTPGEQFF
TRBJ2-6,TRBV27,CASSLEGAGANVLTF
TRBJ2-2,TRBV11-1,CASSFAGNTGELFF
TRBJ2-1,TRBV6-5,CASTPRQGGYNEQFF
TRBJ2-1,TRBV7-2,CASSPRRLVHNEQFF
TRBJ2-3,TRBV27,CASSTTWASDETSTDTQYF
TRBJ2-3,TRBV6-4,CASSKDHTDTQYF
TRBJ1-3,TRBV9,CASRGDGNTIYF
TRBJ1-1,TRBV27,CASRRSAPPKAFF
TRBJ2-7,TRBV4-1,CASSQVWGTASYEQYF
TRBJ2-5,TRBV29-1,CSFGQGGGQVYF
TRBJ2-7,TRBV20-1,CSASRDTLYEQYF
TRBJ2-1,TRBV9,CASTMAGYEQFF
TRBJ2-1,TRBV5-1,CASREARSASYNEQFF
TRBJ1-1,TRBV6-5,CASSSLRVTEAFF
TRBJ2-1,TRBV7-8,CASSGLARTYNEQFF
TRBJ2-5,TRBV7-9,CASSSLTTWDQETQYF
TRBJ2-5,TRBV5-1,CASSLASSETQYF
TRBJ2-7,TRBV6-5,CASSYSFGDRGIPYEQYF
TRBJ2-1,TRBV5-1,CASSLRQGPGEQFF
TRBJ2-1,TRBV7-9,CASSANQWGPHEQFF
TRBJ1-4,TRBV11-3,CASSFLAGGLGEKLFF
TRBJ2-1,TRBV4-1,CASSQEDRAYNEQFF
TRBJ2-3,TRBV20-1,CSARDAASTDTQYF
TRBJ2-1,TRBV27,CASSFGVAGGLYNEQFF
TRBJ2-5,TRBV20-1,CSARDPRIDRPETQYF
TRBJ1-2,TRBV5-6,CASSSTTALYGYTF
TRBJ2-3,TRBV21-1,CASSNKPSGTDTQYF
TRBJ1-5,TRBV20-1,CSARRPAPYQPQHF
TRBJ2-7,TRBV6-1,CASSPRDSRGEQYF
TRBJ1-1,TRBV20-1,CSVADRGGTEAFF
TRBJ2-5,TRBV6-1,CASSVNPHKETQYF
TRBJ2-3,TRBV7-2,CASSFLGLAGSTDTQYF
TRBJ2-5,TRBV7-9,CASSLGYQETQYF
TRBJ2-1,TRBV18,CASSPQDGSSYNEQFF
TRBJ2-1,TRBV6-2/TRBV6-3,CASRIQGFVSNEQFF
TRBJ2-7,TRBV5-1,CASSLEGGGSSYEQYF
TRBJ2-6,TRBV28,CASRAGGGVLTF
TRBJ2-1,TRBV7-9,CASSLAGTTKDEQFF
TRBJ2-1,TRBV9,CASSFRTNGEQFF
TRBJ2-2,TRBV6-1,CASSWQANTGELFF
TRBJ2-5,TRBV7-2,CASSPGRGTSPYSQETQYF
TRBJ2-5,TRBV5-1,CASSLDDTTHLETQYF
TRBJ2-2,TRBV12-3/TRBV12-4,CASSLLQNTGELFF
TRBJ2-1,TRBV5-1,CASSLVTLNEQFF
TRBJ2-3,TRBV29-1,CSVPTGRIDTQYF
TRBJ2-3,TRBV5-1,CASRASDSTDTQYF
TRBJ2-1,TRBV5-1,CASSLRQVTYNEQFF
TRBJ2-7,TRBV6-5,CASSYYGGGSSEQYF